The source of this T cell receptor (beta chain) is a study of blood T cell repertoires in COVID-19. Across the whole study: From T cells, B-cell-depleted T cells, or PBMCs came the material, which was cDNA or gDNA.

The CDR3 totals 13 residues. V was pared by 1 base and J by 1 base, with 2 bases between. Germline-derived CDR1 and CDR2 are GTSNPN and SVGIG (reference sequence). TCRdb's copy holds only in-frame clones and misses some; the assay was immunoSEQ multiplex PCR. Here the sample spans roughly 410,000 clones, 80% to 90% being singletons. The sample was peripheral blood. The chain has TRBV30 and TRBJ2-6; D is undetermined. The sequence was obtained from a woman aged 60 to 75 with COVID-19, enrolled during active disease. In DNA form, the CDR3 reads TGTGCCTGGAGTGCGTCTGGGGCCAACGTCCTGACTTTC. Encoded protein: CAWSASGANVLTF.